This T cell receptor beta chain was sequenced in a study of blood T cell repertoires in COVID-19. Data came from immunoSEQ multiplex PCR; TCRdb stores just in-frame clones and leaves some out. The data contain 100,000 or so clones, roughly 92% of them seen just once; the ten biggest clones take up 1.9%. Germline CDR1 and CDR2: MNHEY and SVGAGI. V was shortened by 6 bases and J by 8 bases, with 7 bases between the two germline ends. This CDR3 has 11 residues. The chain links TRBV6-5 to TRBJ1-4; D ambiguous. The receptor was derived from a woman aged 45-65 years with COVID-19, enrolled during active disease. Input material: peripheral blood. In DNA, the CDR3 is TGTGCCAGCAGGGAGGGAGAAAAACTGTTTTTT. Residues: CASREGEKLFF.